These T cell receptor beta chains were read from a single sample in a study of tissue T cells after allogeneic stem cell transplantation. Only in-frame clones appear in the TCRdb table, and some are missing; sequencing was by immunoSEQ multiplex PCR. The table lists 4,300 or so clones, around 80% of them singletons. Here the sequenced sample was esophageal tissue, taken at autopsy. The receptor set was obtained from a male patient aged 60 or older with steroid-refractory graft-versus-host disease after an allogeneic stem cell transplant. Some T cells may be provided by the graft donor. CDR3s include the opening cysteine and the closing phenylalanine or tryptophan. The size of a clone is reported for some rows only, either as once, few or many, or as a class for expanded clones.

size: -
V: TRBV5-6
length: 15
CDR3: CASSGTGTRAYEQYF

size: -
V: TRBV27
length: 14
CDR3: CASSLDRTTGELFF

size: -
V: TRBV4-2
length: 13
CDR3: CASSQVRTDTQYF

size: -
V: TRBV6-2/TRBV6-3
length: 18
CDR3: CASSLGLAGGPSTDTQYF

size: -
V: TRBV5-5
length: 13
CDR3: CASRGTGPYGYTF

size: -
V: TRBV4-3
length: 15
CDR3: CASSQETGEYYGYTF

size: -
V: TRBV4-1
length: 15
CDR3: CASSYQDSGVDEAFF

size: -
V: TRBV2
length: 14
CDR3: CASSEPGRASPLHF

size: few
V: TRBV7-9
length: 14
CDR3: CASSSVFHPDTQYF

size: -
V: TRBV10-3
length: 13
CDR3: CAISQTGNYGYTF

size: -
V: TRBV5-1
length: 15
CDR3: CASSFYRAKGTEAFF

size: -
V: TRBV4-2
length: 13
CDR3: CASSQVSRETQYF

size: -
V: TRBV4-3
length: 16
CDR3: CASSQEPGLNTGELFF

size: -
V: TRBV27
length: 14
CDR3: CASSLISSTDTQYF

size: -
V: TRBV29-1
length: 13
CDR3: CSVKGYVVNEQFF

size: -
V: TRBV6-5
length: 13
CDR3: CASTDRAGNTIYF

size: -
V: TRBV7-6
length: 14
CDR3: CASSILLGFHEQFF

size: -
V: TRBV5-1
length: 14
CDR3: CASSGGTEWHGYTF

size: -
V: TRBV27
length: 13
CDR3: CASSFRQAYEQYF

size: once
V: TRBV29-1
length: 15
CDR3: CSVEGTTGIGNTIYF

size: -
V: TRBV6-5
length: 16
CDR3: CASSYRALDTNQPQHF

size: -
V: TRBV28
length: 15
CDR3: CASSSGTSGYYEQYF

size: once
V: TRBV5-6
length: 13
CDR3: CASSLYIQETQYF